Below are 14 T cell receptor beta chains sequenced from a single sample in a study of cytomegalovirus exposure and HLA in healthy donors. The PCR ran on 60 Vbeta and 13 Jbeta primers. Measured with immunoSEQ multiplex PCR; TCRdb has only the in-frame clones, and not every one. The sample yields more than 95,000 clones, roughly 80% seen once. The sample comprised PBMCs. All receptors derive from a young man in good health and CMV-seronegative.

This sequence joins TRBV6-5 and TRBJ2-3, with 8 positions matching TRBD2. Trimming removed 2 bases from V and 6 bases from J; junction bases left unmatched: 7. Germline V gene sequence: CDR1 MNHEY, CDR2 SVGAGI. The CDR3 totals 15 residues. CDR3 nucleotides: TGTGCCAGCAGTTACGTCGGGGGGGGACCCGATACGCAGTATTTT. Translation: CASSYVGGGPDTQYF.

This clone came up once. This chain uses TRBV5-1 with TRBJ2-3; 8 nucleotides align to TRBD1. The CDR3 sequence is 14 residues long. Germline CDR1 and CDR2: SGHRS and YFSETQ. J lost 6 bases, V lost 4 bases, and 7 bases had no gene match. CDR3 coding DNA: TGCGCCAGCAGCCTGGGACAGGATTCGGATACGCAGTATTTT. This gives the protein CASSLGQDSDTQYF.

The V gene is TRBV10-3, the J gene TRBJ2-3; perhaps TRBD1 as D (6 bases). Trimming took off 7 bases at V and 2 bases at J, with 10 bases between the two ends. Germline assignment: CDR1 ENHRY and CDR2 SYGVKD. The CDR3 contains 13 residues. This CDR3 is CAITRTVTDTQYF. The CDR3 DNA reads TGTGCCATCACCAGGACAGTCACAGATACGCAGTATTTT.

J is TRBJ1-4 and V is TRBV30; 7 bases are a match to TRBD1. Germline trimming cut 3 bases from V and 8 bases from J; bases unmatched to any gene: 6. In germline, CDR1 is GTSNPN, CDR2 SVGIG (reference sequence). The CDR3 is 13 residues long. The CDR3, as DNA: TGTGCCTGGAGCCCGGGACAGCCGGAAAAACTGTTTTTT. Translation: CAWSPGQPEKLFF.

The V and J genes are TRBV7-3 and TRBJ1-1, with TRBD1 identical over 7 bases. CDR3 length equals 14 residues. V was pared by 5 bases and J by 3 bases, with 6 bases of the junction left unmatched. The germline V gene encodes CDR1 SGHTA and CDR2 FQGTGA. CDR3 DNA: TGTGCCAGCAGCATAGCAGGGGGAGACACTGAAGCTTTCTTT. Residues: CASSIAGGDTEAFF.

The chain combines TRBV12-5 with TRBJ2-7; D is unclear. The CDR3 is 14 amino acids. V lost 0 bases and J 4 bases, leaving 10 bases between the germline ends. Germline CDR1 and CDR2: LGHNT and FRNRAP. CDR3 residues: CASGLVEVTYEQYF. Written as DNA, the CDR3 is TGTGCTAGTGGTTTGGTAGAGGTCACGTACGAGCAGTACTTC.

V is TRBV2 and J is TRBJ2-5; the match to TRBD1 covers 9 bases. J gave up 4 bases and V 7 bases, and 10 bases lay outside the gene matches. Germline V CDR1 and CDR2: SNHLY, FYNNEI. The CDR3 is 15 residues long. Written as DNA, the CDR3 is TGTGCCAGCATAAAGACAGGGGGTAACTCAGAGACCCAGTACTTC. This translates into CASIKTGGNSETQYF. Filled out from reference TRBV2 and TRBJ2-5, the complete variable domain reads EPEVTQTPSHQVTQMGQEVILRCVPISNHLYFYWYRQILGQKVEFLVSFYNNEISEKSEIFDDQFSVERPDGSNFTLKIRSTKLEDSAMYFCASIKTGGNSETQYFGPGTRLLVL.

The table lists this clone with a few counts. The V call is TRBV28, the J call TRBJ1-2; D gene uncertain. This CDR3 contains 16 residues. The ends were cut back, 2 bases at V and 1 base at J, with 14 bases in the middle. Germline V gives CDR1 MDHEN, CDR2 SYDVKM. The CDR3 here is CASSLGEASINYGYTF. The CDR3 DNA is TGTGCCAGCAGTTTAGGAGAGGCCTCCATTAACTATGGCTACACCTTC.

This clone was detected a few times. The chain recombines TRBV10-3 with TRBJ1-1; TRBD1 agrees at 7 bases. Germline V lookup: CDR1 ENHRY, CDR2 SYGVKD. With 6 bases clipped from V and 6 bases from J, the junction kept 7 bases outside the gene matches. This CDR3 has 13 residues. CDR3 bases: TGTGCCATCAGCCGACAGGGAAGGTCTGAAGCTTTCTTT. This encodes CAISRQGRSEAFF.

This chain connects TRBV11-2 to TRBJ2-1; D might be TRBD1 (6 bases). Trimming took 1 base from V and 6 from J, leaving 13 bases between them. The CDR3 has 15 amino acids. Germline CDR1 is SGHAT and CDR2 is FQNNGV. This CDR3 is CASSLGYRARNEQFF. CDR3 in DNA: TGTGCCAGCAGCTTAGGATACAGGGCGCGCAATGAGCAGTTCTTC.

The chain is built from TRBV28 and TRBJ2-1; 12 nucleotides align to TRBD2. The CDR3 is 14 amino acids. V trimming: 6 bases; J trimming: 5 bases; junction bases outside the gene matches: 2. Germline V gene sequence: CDR1 MDHEN, CDR2 SYDVKM. CDR3 loop: CASRASGRDNEQFF. The CDR3, as DNA: TGTGCCAGCAGGGCTAGCGGGAGGGACAATGAGCAGTTCTTC.

The V and J genes are TRBV30 and TRBJ2-1; 8 nucleotides align to TRBD1. The CDR3 contains 17 residues. Germline V gene sequence: CDR1 GTSNPN, CDR2 SVGIG (reference sequence). The trim removed 2 bases at V and 3 bases at J, leaving 12 bases unmatched. DNA of the CDR3: TGTGCCTGGAGTCCAATTGAGGGACAGGTATACTACAATGAGCAGTTCTTC. It yields the protein CAWSPIEGQVYYNEQFF.

The CDR3, as DNA: TGTGCCAGCAGCCCGCAGGGCGATACGCAGTATTTT. Its protein product is CASSPQGDTQYF. This rearrangement joins TRBV7-6 to TRBJ2-3; D is perhaps TRBD1 (5 bases). CDR1 SGHVS and CDR2 FNYEAQ come from the germline V gene. This CDR3 spans 12 amino acids. The ends were cut back, 5 bases at V and 6 bases at J, with 9 bases in the middle.

The genes are TRBV11-2 and TRBJ1-3, with no clear D. V lost 3 bases and J lost 1, with 7 bases in between. There are 14 residues in the CDR3. Germline values: CDR1 SGHAT, CDR2 FQNNGV. CDR3: CASSFGFSGNTIYF. CDR3 sequence (DNA): TGTGCCAGCAGCTTCGGGTTTTCTGGAAACACCATATATTTT.